The 7 T cell receptor beta chains given below trace back to one sample, sequenced in a study of shared clonotypes between healthy human individuals. Profiled with immunoSEQ multiplex PCR; TCRdb holds only in-frame clones, not every one. The repertoire holds around 720,000 clones, with around four fifths as singletons. Sequenced material: memory CD4+ T cells sorted from blood. Described subset: CD45RA-negative fraction. These receptors came from a woman aged 25 to 39 in good health.

J is TRBJ2-7 and V is TRBV5-4; 7 nucleotides match TRBD2. CDR1 is SGHNT, CDR2 YYREEE, per germline (reference sequence). The ends lost 0 bases at V and 3 bases at J; junction bases unmatched: 12. This CDR3 comprises 17 residues. CDR3 amino acids: CASSLEVVAGVFYEQYF. Here the CDR3 DNA reads TGTGCCAGCAGCTTGGAGGTCGTGGCGGGAGTGTTCTACGAGCAGTACTTC.

Comment on this clone: Being one base from a much bigger clone, this may be a read error. The V and J genes are TRBV2 and TRBJ2-7; TRBD2 aligns across 7 bases. The CDR3 has 15 residues. Germline V gene data show CDR1 as SNHLY and CDR2 as FYNNEI. V lost 5 bases and J lost 0; bases outside the gene matches: 7. CDR3 nucleotide sequence: TGTGCCAGCAGTTTAGCTAGCGGCAGCTCCTACGAGCAGTACTTC. Translated, it gives CASSLASGSSYEQYF.

Remarks on this clone: Within the sample, other DNA sequences also encode this same CDR3. The chain links TRBV5-1 to TRBJ2-5; 9 nucleotides match TRBD1. V lost 1 base and J lost 5; bases outside the gene matches: 3. CDR3 length: 14 residues. In germline, CDR1 is SGHRS, CDR2 YFSETQ. The CDR3 DNA follows: TGCGCCAGCAGCTTGACAGGGGGCCGGGAGACCCAGTACTTC. It specifies CASSLTGGRETQYF.

The rearrangement uses TRBV28 and TRBJ2-2; 7 bases are a match to TRBD2. The V gene's germline CDR1 is MDHEN and CDR2 SYDVKM. V lost 6 bases, J lost 2 bases, and 6 bases stayed unmatched. This CDR3 comprises 15 residues. The chain's CDR3 is CASRNLAVNTGELFF. The CDR3 DNA reads TGTGCCAGCAGAAACCTAGCGGTTAACACCGGGGAGCTGTTTTTT.

This clone turned up a few times. This chain links TRBV28 with TRBJ2-7; 10 bases line up with TRBD1. Germline V gene data show CDR1 as MDHEN and CDR2 as SYDVKM. This CDR3 is built from 15 residues. V was clipped by 0 bases and J by 3 bases; unmatched bases: 2. The CDR3 region has the DNA TGTGCCAGCAGTTTATGGACAGGGGGCCGCTACGAGCAGTACTTC. This codes for CASSLWTGGRYEQYF.

J is TRBJ2-7 and V is TRBV19; TRBD2 agrees at 7 bases. The ends lost 5 bases at V and 6 bases at J; junction bases unmatched: 16. The germline gives CDR1 LNHDA, CDR2 SQIVND (reference sequence). CDR3 length equals 16 residues. For the CDR3, the DNA is TGTGCCAGTAGTGCCGGATCTAGCGGCACGGGCCTCGAGCAGTACTTC. Translation: CASSAGSSGTGLEQYF.

The J gene is TRBJ2-7, the V gene TRBV2, with TRBD2 identical over 8 bases. Germline assignment: CDR1 SNHLY and CDR2 FYNNEI. V shed 8 bases and J 0 bases; nucleotides not matched to a gene: 3. The CDR3 runs 13 residues. This CDR3 reads CASLGTSSYEQYF. The CDR3 DNA sequence: TGTGCCAGCCTCGGGACTAGCTCCTACGAGCAGTACTTC.